Sequencing of this T cell receptor beta chain was carried out in a study of glioma-infiltrating T cells. As for this clonotype: Its antigen is undetermined. A clone one base away is much larger, so this may be a read error.

TCR alpha and beta CDR3 regions were amplified from RNA using iRepertoire nested multiplex PCR. Tissue mRNA or PBMC total RNA, roughly 100-400 ng, went into one-step reverse transcription and amplification. TCRdb reprocessed the multiplex PCR reads with MiXCR, giving one entry per CDR3 protein. This sample has some 190,000 distinct CDR3 sequences; around 32% occur once, and the top ten carry 20% to 25%. V shed 6 bases, J shed 0 bases, and the junction held 8 bases outside the gene matches. CDR3 length: 16 amino acids. Findings and caveats of the study: Above-expected tissue-blood divergence occurred in all gliomas, most in low-grade ones.

Sequencing was done on a sample of glioma tissue, nonneoplastic brain tissue, or PBMCs (not recorded which). The chain joins TRBV12-3 or TRBV12-4 to TRBJ1-1; 9 bases agree with TRBD1. This receptor was identified in a human donor with low-grade glioma or glioblastoma, undergoing nonglioma brain surgery, or in good health (not recorded which). CDR3 DNA: TGTGCCAGCAGCCTGAGGACAGGGGTTTTGAACACTGAAGCTTTCTTT. Translated: CASSLRTGVLNTEAFF.